This entry is about one TCR beta chain. Its antigen is unknown. No much larger clone exists at a distance of one base, and base qualities are not known. This record belongs to a study of blood T cell repertoires in COVID-19 (dated by TCRdb to about 2020). Broadly, across the study: Collaborator samples came from the United States, Italy and Spain and covered acute and convalescent phases of COVID-19. The material from the prospective study consisted of cDNA or gDNA derived from T cells, B-cell-depleted T cells, or PBMCs. Deeply sampled blood TCRbeta repertoires from subjects exposed to, actively infected with, or recovered from COVID-19 were included in the dataset. The repertoires were released in a freely available public database intended as a resource for research on the immune response to SARS-CoV-2. Samples came from the ongoing ImmuneRACE study (first 160 participants) plus 1,254 subjects from 6 global collaborators. A de-identified subject ID, COVID-19 status, age in years and sex were almost always included in the sample metadata. Where available, HLA class I and class II types were taken from metadata supplied by the sample provider and were not determined by assay-based typing. Broader findings and caveats from the paper: How much clinical and demographic metadata was included differed by source and by participant, and the metadata was provided uncurated.

Looking up the germline V gene yields CDR1 MNHEY and CDR2 SVGAGI. Reading from cysteine to phenylalanine, the CDR3 counts 14 amino acids. The CDR3 DNA has 42 bases and is translated from base 1. V drops 7 bases and J drops 6 bases, leaving 18 bases in between. One collaborating source in Seattle enrolled patients during active infection and followed them longitudinally through the course of disease. The collaborating institutions used their own protocols to collect whole blood in K2EDTA tubes. For TCRbeta analysis, collaborator samples were shipped as frozen whole blood, as isolated PBMCs, or as DNA extracted from either sample type. TCRbeta CDR3 regions were amplified from genomic DNA using the immunoSEQ Assay, a bias-controlled multiplex PCR. The authors' pipeline ran thus. The number of nucleated cells in each sample was estimated by amplification of reference gene primers within the assay. To quantify the absolute abundance of each unique TCRbeta CDR3 rearrangement, sequence reads were collapsed and filtered. For each sample, productive Simpson clonality was calculated as the square root of Simpson's diversity index over productive rearrangements. TCRdb mirrors the immuneACCESS table, restricted to in-frame sequences. Some clones are absent from its copies; in checked studies, under half trace to an unresolved V gene, and the reason for the others is unknown. D and trimming come from the DNA, and the V and J calls and clone size come from that table. The sample profile shows 250,000 to 350,000 clones; 75% to 95% of them were found once. The leading ten clones occupy approximately 7.5% of the sample.

The chain uses TRBV6-5 and TRBJ1-2, with the D gene call left open. Sequenced input: peripheral blood. The source of this sequence is a woman aged 25 to 39 with COVID-19, enrolled during active disease. The sequenced DNA is TGTGCCAGCACAAGACCAGGATCGGTTAATGGCTACACCTTC. Translated, it reads CASTRPGSVNGYTF.